A single T cell receptor beta chain is shown here with its context. Antigen specificity is unknown. The CDR3 does not close with the conserved phenylalanine or tryptophan, likely indicating a read error. The DNA is omitted, as the CDR3 cannot be located on it reliably, and the CDR3 follows TCRdb's listing. This sample was included in a study of T cells after yellow fever vaccination. Study findings and constraints: The secondary response peaked faster, at day 5 versus 15, but was weaker. Detected again after the booster were most primary-vaccination clones, at 95% to 96% CD4 and approximately 90% CD8. Bulk-population clonotypes that are abundant could appear as contaminants in FACS-sorted repertoires.

The CDR3 region is 12 residues in length, termini included. In germline, CDR1 is KGHSH, CDR2 LQKENI. The study made its TCR cDNA through 5'RACE template switching. That step introduced a universal primer site along with UMIs. TCRdb re-called the 5' RACE reads with MiXCR, one entry per CDR3 protein. The repertoire holds about 340,000 distinct CDR3 sequences, roughly an eighth seen once, with about 3% in the top ten. The chain couples TRBV18 to TRBJ2-1; the DNA was not used to check the table's D call, TRBD1. This specimen was CD4+ T cells sorted from PBMCs, taken 15 days after the yellow fever booster vaccination. The clonotype originates from a man aged 18 to 35 who received the YFV17D yellow fever vaccine. The CDR3 here is CASSDLGTGSIL.